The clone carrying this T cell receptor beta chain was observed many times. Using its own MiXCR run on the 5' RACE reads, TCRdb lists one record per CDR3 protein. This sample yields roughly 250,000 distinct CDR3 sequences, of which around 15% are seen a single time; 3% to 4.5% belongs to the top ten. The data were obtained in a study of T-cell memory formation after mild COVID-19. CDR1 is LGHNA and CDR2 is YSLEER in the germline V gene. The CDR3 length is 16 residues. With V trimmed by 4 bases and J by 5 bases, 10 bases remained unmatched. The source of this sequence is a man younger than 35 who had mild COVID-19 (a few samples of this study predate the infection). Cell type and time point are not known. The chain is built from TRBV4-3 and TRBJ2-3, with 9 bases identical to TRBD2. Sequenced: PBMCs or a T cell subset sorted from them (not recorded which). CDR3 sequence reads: CASSLSRAGGGDTQYF. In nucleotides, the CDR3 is TGCGCCAGCAGCCTTTCAAGAGCGGGGGGCGGAGATACGCAGTATTTT.